This T cell receptor (beta chain) was identified in a study of blood T cell repertoires in COVID-19. Using immunoSEQ multiplex PCR, the repertoire was profiled, and TCRdb retains in-frame clones only, with some absent. The sample consists of about 99,000 clones, 84% of them appearing once. Sequencing was done on a sample of peripheral blood. The sequence came from a human donor in a cohort sampled during active or convalescent COVID-19.

DNA of the CDR3: TGTGCCAGCAGCTTAGATAGGGGACTAGGTTACGAGCAGTACTTC. Encoded protein: CASSLDRGLGYEQYF. V gene TRBV11-3 combines with J gene TRBJ2-7; 8 bases match TRBD2. This CDR3 comprises 15 residues. After removal of 0 bases from V and 4 bases from J, the junction contained 5 bases not matched to a gene. Germline CDR1 and CDR2: SGHNT and YENEEA. The complete variable domain, with remaining parts taken from reference TRBV11-3 and TRBJ2-7, reads EAGVVQSPRYKIIEKKQPVAFWCNPISGHNTLYWYLQNLGQGPELLIRYENEEAVDDSQLPKDRFSAERLKGVDSTLKIQPAELGDSAVYLCASSLDRGLGYEQYFGPGTRLTVT.